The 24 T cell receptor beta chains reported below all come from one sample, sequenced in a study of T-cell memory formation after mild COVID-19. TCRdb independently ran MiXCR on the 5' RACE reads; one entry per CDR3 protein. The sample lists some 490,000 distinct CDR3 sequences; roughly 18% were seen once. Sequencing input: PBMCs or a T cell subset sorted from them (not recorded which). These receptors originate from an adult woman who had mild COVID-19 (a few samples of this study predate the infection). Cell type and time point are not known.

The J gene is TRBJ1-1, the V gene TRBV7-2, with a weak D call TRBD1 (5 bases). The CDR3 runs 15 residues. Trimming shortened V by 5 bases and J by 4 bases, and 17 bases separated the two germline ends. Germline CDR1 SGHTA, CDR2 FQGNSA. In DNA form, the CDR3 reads TGTGCCAGCAGCCCTGGTGGGGGGAGTATCACTGAAGCTTTCTTT. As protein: CASSPGGGSITEAFF.

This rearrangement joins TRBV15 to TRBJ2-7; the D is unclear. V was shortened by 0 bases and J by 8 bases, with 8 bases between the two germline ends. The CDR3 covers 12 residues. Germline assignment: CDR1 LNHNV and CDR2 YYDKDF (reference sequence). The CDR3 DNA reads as TGTGCCACCAGCAGAGATAACAGCCAGCAGTACTTC. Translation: CATSRDNSQQYF.

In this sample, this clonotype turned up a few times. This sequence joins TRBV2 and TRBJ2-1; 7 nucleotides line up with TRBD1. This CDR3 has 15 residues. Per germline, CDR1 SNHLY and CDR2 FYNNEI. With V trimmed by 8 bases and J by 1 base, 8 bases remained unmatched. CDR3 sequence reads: CASLDRVGSYNEQFF. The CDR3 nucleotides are TGTGCCAGCTTAGACAGGGTCGGGTCCTACAATGAGCAGTTCTTC.

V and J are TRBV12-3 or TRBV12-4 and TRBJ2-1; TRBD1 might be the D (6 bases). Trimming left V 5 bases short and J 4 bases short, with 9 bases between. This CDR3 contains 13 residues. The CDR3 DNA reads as TGTGCCAGCAGTGACACAGGGTACAATGAGCAGTTCTTC. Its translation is CASSDTGYNEQFF.

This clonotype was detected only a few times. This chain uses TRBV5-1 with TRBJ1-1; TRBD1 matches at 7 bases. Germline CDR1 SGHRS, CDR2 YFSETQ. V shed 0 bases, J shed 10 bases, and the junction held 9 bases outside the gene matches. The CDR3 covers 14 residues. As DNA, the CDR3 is TGCGCCAGCAGCTTGGTCACAGGGGAGAGTCGAGCTTTCTTT. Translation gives CASSLVTGESRAFF.

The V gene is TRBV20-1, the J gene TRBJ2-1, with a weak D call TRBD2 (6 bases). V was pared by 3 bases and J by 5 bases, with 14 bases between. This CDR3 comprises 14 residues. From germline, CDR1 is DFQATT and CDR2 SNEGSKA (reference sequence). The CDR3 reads CSARMVSGNNEQFF. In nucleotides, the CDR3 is TGCAGTGCTAGGATGGTTAGCGGCAACAATGAGCAGTTCTTC.

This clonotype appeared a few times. CDR3 amino acids: CASRSWTGSGNTIYF. The CDR3 DNA sequence: TGTGCCAGCAGATCTTGGACAGGGTCCGGAAACACCATATATTTT. V and J are TRBV7-9 and TRBJ1-3; the match to TRBD1 covers 8 bases. The germline gives CDR1 SEHNR, CDR2 FQNEAQ (reference sequence). The V segment lost 6 bases and the J segment 4 bases; nucleotides outside the gene matches: 8. CDR3 size: 15 residues.

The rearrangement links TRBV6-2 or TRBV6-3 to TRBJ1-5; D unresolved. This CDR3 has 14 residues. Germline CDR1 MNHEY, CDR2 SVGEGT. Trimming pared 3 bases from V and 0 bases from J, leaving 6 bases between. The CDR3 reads CASSYWTSNQPQHF. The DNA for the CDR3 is TGTGCCAGCAGTTATTGGACTAGCAATCAGCCCCAGCATTTT.

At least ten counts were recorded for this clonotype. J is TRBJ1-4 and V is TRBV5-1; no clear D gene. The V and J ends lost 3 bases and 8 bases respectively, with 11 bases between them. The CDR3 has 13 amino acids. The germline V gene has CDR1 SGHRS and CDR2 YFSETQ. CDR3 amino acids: CASSSEGWEKLFF. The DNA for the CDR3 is TGCGCCAGCAGCTCGGAGGGATGGGAAAAACTGTTTTTT.

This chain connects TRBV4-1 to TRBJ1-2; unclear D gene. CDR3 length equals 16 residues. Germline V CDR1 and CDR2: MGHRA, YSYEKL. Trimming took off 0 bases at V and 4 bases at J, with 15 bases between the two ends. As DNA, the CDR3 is TGCGCCAGCAGCCAAGATGGCAACGGTCCCACCTATGGCTACACCTTC. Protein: CASSQDGNGPTYGYTF.

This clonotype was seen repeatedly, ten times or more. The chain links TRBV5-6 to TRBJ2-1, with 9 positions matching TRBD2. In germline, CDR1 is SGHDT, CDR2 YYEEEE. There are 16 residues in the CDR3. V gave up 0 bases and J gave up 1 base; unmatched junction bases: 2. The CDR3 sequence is CASSLAAGGSYNEQFF. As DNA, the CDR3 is TGTGCCAGCAGCTTGGCGGCGGGGGGGTCCTACAATGAGCAGTTCTTC.

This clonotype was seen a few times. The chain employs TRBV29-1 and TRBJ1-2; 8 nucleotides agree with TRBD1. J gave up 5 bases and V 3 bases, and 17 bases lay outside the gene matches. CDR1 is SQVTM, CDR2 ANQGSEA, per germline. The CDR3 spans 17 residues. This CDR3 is CSVEGSANRGRRYGYTF. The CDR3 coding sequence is TGCAGCGTTGAGGGGTCCGCAAACAGGGGGAGGAGGTATGGCTACACCTTC.

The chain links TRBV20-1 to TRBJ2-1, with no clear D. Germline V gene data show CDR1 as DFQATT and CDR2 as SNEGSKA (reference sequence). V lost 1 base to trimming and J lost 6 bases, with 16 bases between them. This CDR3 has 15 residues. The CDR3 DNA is TGCAGTGCTAGAGGGGTAGAGGCCTACTTCAATGAGCAGTTCTTC. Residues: CSARGVEAYFNEQFF.

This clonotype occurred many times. The CDR3 here is CASSSGQGPYEQYF. CDR3 coding DNA: TGTGCCAGTAGTTCGGGACAGGGGCCCTACGAGCAGTACTTC. The V gene is TRBV19, the J gene TRBJ2-7; TRBD1 aligns across 10 bases. The germline V gene encodes CDR1 LNHDA and CDR2 SQIVND (reference sequence). The CDR3 contains 14 residues. V shed 5 bases and J 2 bases; nucleotides not matched to a gene: 3. Full variable domain (remainder filled in from reference TRBV19 and TRBJ2-7): DGGITQSPKYLFRKEGQNVTLSCEQNLNHDAMYWYRQDPGQGLRLIYYSQIVNDFQKGDIAEGYSVSREKKESFPLTVTSAQKNPTAFYLCASSSGQGPYEQYFGPGTRLTVT.

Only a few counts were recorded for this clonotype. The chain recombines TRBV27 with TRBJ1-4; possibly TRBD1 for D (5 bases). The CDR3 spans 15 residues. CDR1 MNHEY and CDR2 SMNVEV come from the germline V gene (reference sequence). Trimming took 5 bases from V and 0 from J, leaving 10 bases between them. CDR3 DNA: TGTGCCAGCAGTCCCAGGGTTCCAACTAATGAAAAACTGTTTTTT. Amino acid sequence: CASSPRVPTNEKLFF.

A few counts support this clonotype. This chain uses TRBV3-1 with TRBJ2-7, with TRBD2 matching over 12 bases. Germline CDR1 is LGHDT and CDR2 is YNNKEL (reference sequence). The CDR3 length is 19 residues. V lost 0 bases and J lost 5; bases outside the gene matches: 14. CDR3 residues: CASSQDVRLAGDKQDEQYF. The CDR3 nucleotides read TGTGCCAGCAGCCAAGACGTTCGACTAGCGGGAGACAAGCAGGACGAGCAGTACTTC.

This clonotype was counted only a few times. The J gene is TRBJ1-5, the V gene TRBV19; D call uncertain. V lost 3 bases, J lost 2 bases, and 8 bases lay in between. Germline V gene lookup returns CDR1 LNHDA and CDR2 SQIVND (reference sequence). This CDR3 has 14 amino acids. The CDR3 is CASSITWGNQPQHF. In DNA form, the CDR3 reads TGTGCCAGTAGTATTACGTGGGGCAATCAGCCCCAGCATTTT.

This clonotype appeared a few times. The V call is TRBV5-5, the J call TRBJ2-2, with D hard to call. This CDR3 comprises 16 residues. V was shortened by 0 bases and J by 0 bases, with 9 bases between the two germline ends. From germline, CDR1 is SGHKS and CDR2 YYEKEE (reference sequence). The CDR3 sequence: CASSLAISANTGELFF. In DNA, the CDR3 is TGTGCCAGCAGCTTGGCCATTTCCGCGAACACCGGGGAGCTGTTTTTT. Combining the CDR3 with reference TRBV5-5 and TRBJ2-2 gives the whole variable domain DAGVTQSPTHLIKTRGQQVTLRCSPISGHKSVSWYQQVLGQGPQFIFQYYEKEERGRGNFPDRFSARQFPNYSSELNVNALLLGDSALYLCASSLAISANTGELFFGEGSRLTVL.

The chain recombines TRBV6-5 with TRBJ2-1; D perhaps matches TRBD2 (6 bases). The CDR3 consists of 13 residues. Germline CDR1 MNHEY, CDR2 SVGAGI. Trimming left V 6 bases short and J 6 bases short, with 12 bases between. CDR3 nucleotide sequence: TGTGCCAGCAGCTATGGAGGGCCCAATGAGCAGTTCTTC. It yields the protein CASSYGGPNEQFF.

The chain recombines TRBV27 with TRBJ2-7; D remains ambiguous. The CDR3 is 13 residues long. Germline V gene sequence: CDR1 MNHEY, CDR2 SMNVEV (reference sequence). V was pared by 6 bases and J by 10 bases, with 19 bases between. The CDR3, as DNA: TGTGCCAGCAGCCCCACAACGGTTGTAGATCAGTACTTC. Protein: CASSPTTVVDQYF.

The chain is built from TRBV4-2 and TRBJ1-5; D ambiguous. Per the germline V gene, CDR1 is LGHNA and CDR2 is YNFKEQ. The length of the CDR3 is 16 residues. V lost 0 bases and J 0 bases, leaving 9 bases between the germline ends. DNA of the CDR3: TGTGCCAGCAGCCAAGAGGGCCCTCATAGCAATCAGCCCCAGCATTTT. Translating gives CASSQEGPHSNQPQHF.

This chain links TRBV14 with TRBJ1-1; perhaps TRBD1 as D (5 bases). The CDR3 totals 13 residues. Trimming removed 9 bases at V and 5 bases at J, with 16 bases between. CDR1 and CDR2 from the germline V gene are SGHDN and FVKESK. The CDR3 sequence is CASQGTYVTEAFF. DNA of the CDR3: TGTGCCAGTCAGGGTACCTACGTGACTGAAGCTTTCTTT. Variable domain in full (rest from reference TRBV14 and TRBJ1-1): EAGVTQFPSHSVIEKGQTVTLRCDPISGHDNLYWYRRVMGKEIKFLLHFVKESKQDESGMPNNRFLAERTGGTYSTLKVQPAELEDSGVYFCASQGTYVTEAFFGQGTRLTVV.

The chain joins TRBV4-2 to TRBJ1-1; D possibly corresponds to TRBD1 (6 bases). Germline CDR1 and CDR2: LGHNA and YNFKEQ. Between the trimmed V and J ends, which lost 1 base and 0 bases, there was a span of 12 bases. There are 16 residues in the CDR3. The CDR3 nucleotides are TGTGCCAGCAGCCAAGCCGGTGACAGGTTGAACACTGAAGCTTTCTTT. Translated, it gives CASSQAGDRLNTEAFF.

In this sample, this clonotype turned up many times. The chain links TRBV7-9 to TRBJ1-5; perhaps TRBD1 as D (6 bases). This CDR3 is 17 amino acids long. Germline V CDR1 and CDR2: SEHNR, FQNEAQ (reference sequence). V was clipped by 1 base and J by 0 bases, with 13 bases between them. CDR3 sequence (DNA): TGTGCCAGCAGCTTAGATGGCAGGGGCCGTAGCAATCAGCCCCAGCATTTT. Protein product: CASSLDGRGRSNQPQHF.